These 4 T cell receptor beta chains were sequenced from one sample in a study of blood T cell repertoires in COVID-19. This table comes from immunoSEQ multiplex PCR, and its TCRdb copy is limited to in-frame clones, with some not included. The sample shows 150,000 to 200,000 clones, roughly nine tenths of them seen only once. The sample taken for sequencing was peripheral blood. Receptor source: a man aged 70-80 years with active or convalescent COVID-19.

The chain links TRBV28 to TRBJ2-1; TRBD2 aligns across 13 bases. J was trimmed by 4 bases and V by 6 bases; bases with no gene match: 9. The CDR3 has 17 residues. Germline loops: CDR1 MDHEN, CDR2 SYDVKM. CDR3 in amino acids: CASRGLAGKSRYNEQFF. In DNA, the CDR3 is TGTGCCAGCAGGGGACTAGCGGGAAAATCCCGTTACAATGAGCAGTTCTTC.

This rearrangement joins TRBV10-3 to TRBJ2-3; 8 nucleotides match TRBD1. With V trimmed by 11 bases and J by 3 bases, 10 bases remained unmatched. Germline V gives CDR1 ENHRY, CDR2 SYGVKD. There are 14 residues in the CDR3. The CDR3 loop is CAARQGTGTDTQYF. The CDR3 nucleotides read TGTGCCGCCAGACAGGGGACGGGGACAGATACGCAGTATTTT.

This chain uses TRBV29-1 with TRBJ2-1; D is unclear. CDR1 is SQVTM and CDR2 is ANQGSEA in the germline V gene. V was pared by 4 bases and J by 0 bases, with 10 bases between. The CDR3 consists of 14 residues. The CDR3 coding sequence is TGCAGCGTTGCGTATCGTAGCTCCTACAATGAGCAGTTCTTC. Protein product: CSVAYRSSYNEQFF.

The genes are TRBV4-3 and TRBJ1-1, with 12 bases lining up with TRBD1. J was trimmed by 1 base and V by 2 bases; bases with no gene match: 11. Looked up from germline, CDR1 is LGHNA and CDR2 is YSLEER. This CDR3 has 19 amino acids. DNA of the CDR3: TGCGCCAGCAGCCAATTTAGAGGGGGACAGGGGGCCCCGAACACTGAAGCTTTCTTT. Its translation is CASSQFRGGQGAPNTEAFF.